This TCR beta chain emerged from a study of vaccination effects on CD4 cells after COVID-19. Study-level results: Healthy vaccinees had only 1 of 255 vaccine-induced clones cross-react with common cold coronaviruses. Marked clonal contraction of infection- and vaccine-induced clones was seen late after vaccination.

Note on this clone: Its antigen is currently unknown.

CD4+ T cell isolation took place after less than 13 days of culture. The cohort was immunized with two doses of either the BNT162b2 or mRNA-1273 vaccine. Vaccine recipients, nucleocapsid antibody negative, had no prior SARS-CoV-2 infection. Clones were read by immunoSEQ multiplex PCR, and TCRdb kept only the in-frame ones, dropping some. Among around 69,000 clones listed, more than 60% were seen once. Germline V lookup: CDR1 SGHTA, CDR2 FQGNSA. V lost 3 bases, J lost 2 bases, and 6 bases lay in between. There are 13 residues in the CDR3. This clonotype was obtained from a human donor who received a COVID-19 vaccine. The material was CD4+ T cells from PBMCs cultured without peptide, obtained after COVID-19 vaccination. The rearrangement links TRBV7-2 to TRBJ2-3; no firm D call. DNA of the CDR3: TGTGCCAGCAGCTTCCCTTTCACAGATACGCAGTATTTT. This translates into CASSFPFTDTQYF.